Following are 3 T cell receptor beta chains from one sample sequenced in a study of cytomegalovirus exposure and HLA in healthy donors (dated by TCRdb to the late 2010s). Libraries were prepared through the immunoSEQ multiplex PCR assay. Drawn from immuneACCESS, this table holds only the in-frame rearrangements with V and J called that TCRdb kept. Clones are partly lost; checked studies trace under half to an unresolved V gene and leave the rest unexplained. The sample table records about 360,000 clones; 70% to 90% of these occur just once. In total, the top ten clones hold 0.65% to 0.95% of the sample. The material sequenced was PBMCs. Source of these receptors: a woman between 18 and 30 years old in good health and CMV-seronegative.

This clone appeared once. The rearrangement uses TRBV28 and TRBJ1-3, with 8 bases that match TRBD1. The CDR3 spans 16 residues. Germline V gene lookup returns CDR1 MDHEN and CDR2 SYDVKM. V dropped 6 bases and J dropped 4; count of bases not matched to a gene: 11. The CDR3 here is CASSPASRDRGNTIYF. The CDR3 DNA is TGTGCCAGCAGCCCAGCCTCCCGGGACAGGGGAAACACCATATATTTT.

The chain couples TRBV9 to TRBJ1-2; the match to TRBD1 covers 7 bases. V shed 3 bases, J shed 5 bases, and the junction held 10 bases outside the gene matches. The CDR3 runs 15 residues. Germline CDR1 SGDLS, CDR2 YYNGEE. The chain's CDR3 is CASSGYRGGAYGYTF. The CDR3 coding sequence is TGTGCCAGCAGCGGTTACAGGGGAGGAGCTTATGGCTACACCTTC.

DNA for the CDR3: TGTGCCAGCAGCCCTTCCTCTCGAGATACGCAGTATTTT. Translated, it gives CASSPSSRDTQYF. The V and J genes are TRBV6-5 and TRBJ2-3; D remains ambiguous. CDR1 and CDR2 (germline): MNHEY, SVGAGI. The germline V and J ends were trimmed by 6 bases and 5 bases, with 12 bases remaining between them. This CDR3 spans 13 amino acids.